This TCR beta chain was captured by sequencing in a study of T cells in Graves' hyperthyroidism and ophthalmopathy. This clonotype came up a few times. Its antigen is currently unknown. RNA transcripts yielded amplified TCR beta CDR3 regions. Primed by the HTBI set, a first-round RT-PCR was run on the TCR CDR3. TCRdb called the multiplex PCR reads again in MiXCR, with one record for every CDR3 protein. The sample includes approximately 600,000 distinct CDR3 sequences, around 21% seen only once; the top ten take approximately 30%. Trimming removed 5 bases at V and 9 bases at J, with 20 bases between. There are 15 residues in the CDR3. Per germline, CDR1 MNHNS and CDR2 SASEGT. From 10 ml of fresh peripheral blood, PBMCs were isolated. Study-wide findings and caveats: Separation of ophthalmopathy from stable hyperthyroidism was achieved by a 13 V-J model.

Sequencing used blood. The source of this sequence is a young man with Graves' ophthalmopathy. The J gene is TRBJ2-1, the V gene TRBV6-1; D is ambiguous. CDR3 region: CASSQGPAPAGEQFF. The DNA for the CDR3 is TGTGCCAGCAGTCAAGGACCCGCACCCGCTGGTGAGCAGTTCTTC.